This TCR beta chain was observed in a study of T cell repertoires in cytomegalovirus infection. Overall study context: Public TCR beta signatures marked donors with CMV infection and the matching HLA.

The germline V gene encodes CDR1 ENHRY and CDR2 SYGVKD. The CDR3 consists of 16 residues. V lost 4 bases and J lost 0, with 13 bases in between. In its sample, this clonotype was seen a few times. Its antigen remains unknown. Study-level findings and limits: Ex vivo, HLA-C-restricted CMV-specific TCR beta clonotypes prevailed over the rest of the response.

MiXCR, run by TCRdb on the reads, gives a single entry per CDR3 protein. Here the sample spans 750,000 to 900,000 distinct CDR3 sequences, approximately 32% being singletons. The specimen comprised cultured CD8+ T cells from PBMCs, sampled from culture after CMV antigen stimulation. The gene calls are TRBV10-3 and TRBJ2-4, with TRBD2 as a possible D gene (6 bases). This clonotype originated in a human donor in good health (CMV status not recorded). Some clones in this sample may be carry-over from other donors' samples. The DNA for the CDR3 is TGTGCCATCAGTGTATCAGGCGGGGTAGCCAAAAACATTCAGTACTTC. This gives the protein CAISVSGGVAKNIQYF.